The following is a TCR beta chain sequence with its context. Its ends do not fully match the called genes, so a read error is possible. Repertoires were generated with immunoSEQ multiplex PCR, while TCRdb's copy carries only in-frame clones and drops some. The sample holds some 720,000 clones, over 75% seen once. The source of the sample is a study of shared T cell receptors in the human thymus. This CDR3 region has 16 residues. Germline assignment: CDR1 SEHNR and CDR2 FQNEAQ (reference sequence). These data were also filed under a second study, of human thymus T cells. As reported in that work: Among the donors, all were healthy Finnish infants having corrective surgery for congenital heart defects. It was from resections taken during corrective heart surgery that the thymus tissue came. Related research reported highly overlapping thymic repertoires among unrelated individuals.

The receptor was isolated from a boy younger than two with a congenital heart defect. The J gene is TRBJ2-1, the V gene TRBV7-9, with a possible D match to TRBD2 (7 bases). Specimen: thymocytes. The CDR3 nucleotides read TGTGCCAGCAGCTTAGCAAGGGGGGGGGCCTACAGTGAGCAGTTCTTC. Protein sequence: CASSLARGGAYSEQFF. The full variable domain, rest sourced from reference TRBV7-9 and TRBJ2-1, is DTGVSQNPRHKITKRGQNVTFRCDPISEHNRLYWYRQTLGQGPEFLTYFQNEAQLEKSRLLSDRFSAERPKGSFSTLEIQRTEQGDSAMYLCASSLARGGAYSEQFFGPGTRLTVL.